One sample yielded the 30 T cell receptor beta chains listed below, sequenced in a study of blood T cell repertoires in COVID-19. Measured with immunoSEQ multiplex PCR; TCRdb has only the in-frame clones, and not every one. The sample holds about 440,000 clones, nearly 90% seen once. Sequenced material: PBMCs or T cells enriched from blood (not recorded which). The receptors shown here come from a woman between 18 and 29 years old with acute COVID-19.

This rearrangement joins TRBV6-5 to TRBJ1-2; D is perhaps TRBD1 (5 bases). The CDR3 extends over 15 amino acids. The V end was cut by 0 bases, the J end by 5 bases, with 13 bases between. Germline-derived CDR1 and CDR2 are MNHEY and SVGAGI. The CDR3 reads CASSYSKSGGYGYTF. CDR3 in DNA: TGTGCCAGCAGTTACTCGAAGTCGGGGGGATATGGCTACACCTTC.

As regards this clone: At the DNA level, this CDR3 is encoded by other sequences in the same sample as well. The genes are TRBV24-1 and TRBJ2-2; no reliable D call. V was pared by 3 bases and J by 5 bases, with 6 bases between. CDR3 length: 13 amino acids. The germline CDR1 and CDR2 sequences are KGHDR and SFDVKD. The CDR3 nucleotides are TGTGCCACCAGTGATCAATTGACCGGGGAGCTGTTTTTT. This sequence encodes CATSDQLTGELFF.

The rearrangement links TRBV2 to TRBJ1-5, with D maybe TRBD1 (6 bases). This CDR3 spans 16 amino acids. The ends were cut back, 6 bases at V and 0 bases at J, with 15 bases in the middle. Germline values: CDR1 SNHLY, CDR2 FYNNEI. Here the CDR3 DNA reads TGTGCCAGCAGCCAGACAGGACCTTATAGCAATCAGCCCCAGCATTTT. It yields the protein CASSQTGPYSNQPQHF.

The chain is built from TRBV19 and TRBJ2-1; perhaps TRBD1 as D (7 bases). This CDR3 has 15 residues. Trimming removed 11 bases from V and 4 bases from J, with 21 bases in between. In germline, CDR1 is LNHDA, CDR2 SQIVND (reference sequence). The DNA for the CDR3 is TGTGCCGCAGGGGGTATCGGGGCGGGATACAATGAGCAGTTCTTC. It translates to CAAGGIGAGYNEQFF.

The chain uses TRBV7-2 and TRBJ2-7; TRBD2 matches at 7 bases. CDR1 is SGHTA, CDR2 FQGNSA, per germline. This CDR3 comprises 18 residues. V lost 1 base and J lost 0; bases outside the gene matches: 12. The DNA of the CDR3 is TGTGCCAGCAGCTTAGAGTCCGGGAGGAGGCCTAACTCCTACGAGCAGTACTTC. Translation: CASSLESGRRPNSYEQYF. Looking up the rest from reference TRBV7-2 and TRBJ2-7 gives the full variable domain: GAGVSQSPSNKVTEKGKDVELRCDPISGHTALYWYRQSLGQGLEFLIYFQGNSAPDKSGLPSDRFSAERTGGSVSTLTIQRTQQEDSAVYLCASSLESGRRPNSYEQYFGPGTRLTVT.

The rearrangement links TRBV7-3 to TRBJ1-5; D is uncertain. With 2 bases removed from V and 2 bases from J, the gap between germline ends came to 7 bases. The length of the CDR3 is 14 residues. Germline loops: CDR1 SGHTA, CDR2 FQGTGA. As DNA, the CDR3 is TGTGCCAGCAGCTTATCCTCAGGCAATCAGCCCCAGCATTTT. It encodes CASSLSSGNQPQHF.

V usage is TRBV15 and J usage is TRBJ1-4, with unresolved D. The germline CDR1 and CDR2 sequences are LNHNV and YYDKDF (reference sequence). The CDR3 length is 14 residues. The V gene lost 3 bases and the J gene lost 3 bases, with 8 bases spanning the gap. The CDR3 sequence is CATSSLGANEKLFF. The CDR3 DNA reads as TGTGCCACCAGCAGCTTGGGAGCTAATGAAAAACTGTTTTTT.

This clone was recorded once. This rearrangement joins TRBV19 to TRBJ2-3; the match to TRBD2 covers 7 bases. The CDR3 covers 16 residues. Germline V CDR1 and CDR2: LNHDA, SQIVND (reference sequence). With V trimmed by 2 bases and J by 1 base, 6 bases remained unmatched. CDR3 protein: CASSILGTSGTDTQYF. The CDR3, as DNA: TGTGCCAGTAGTATACTCGGAACTAGCGGCACAGATACGCAGTATTTT.

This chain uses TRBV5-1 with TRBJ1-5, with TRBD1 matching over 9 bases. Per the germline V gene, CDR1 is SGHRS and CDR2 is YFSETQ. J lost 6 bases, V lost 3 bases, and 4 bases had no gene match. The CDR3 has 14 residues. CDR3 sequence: CASSSGTGTQPQHF. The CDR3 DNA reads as TGCGCCAGCAGCTCCGGGACAGGGACTCAGCCCCAGCATTTT. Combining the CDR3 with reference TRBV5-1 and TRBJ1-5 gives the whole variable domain KAGVTQTPRYLIKTRGQQVTLSCSPISGHRSVSWYQQTPGQGLQFLFEYFSETQRNKGNFPGRFSGRQFSNSRSEMNVSTLELGDSALYLCASSSGTGTQPQHFGDGTRLSIL.

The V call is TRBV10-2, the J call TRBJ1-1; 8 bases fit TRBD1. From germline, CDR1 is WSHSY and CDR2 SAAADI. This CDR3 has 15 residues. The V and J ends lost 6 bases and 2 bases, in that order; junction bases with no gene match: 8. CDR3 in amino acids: CASSTGGQRNTEAFF. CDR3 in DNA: TGCGCCAGCAGCACAGGGGGACAGCGAAACACTGAAGCTTTCTTT.

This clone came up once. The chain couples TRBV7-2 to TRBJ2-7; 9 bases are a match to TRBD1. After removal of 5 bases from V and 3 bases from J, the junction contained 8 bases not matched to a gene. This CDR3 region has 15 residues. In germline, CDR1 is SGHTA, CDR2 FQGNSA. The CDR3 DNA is TGTGCCAGCAGCCCCGGACAGGGGCCGCACTACGAGCAGTACTTC. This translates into CASSPGQGPHYEQYF.

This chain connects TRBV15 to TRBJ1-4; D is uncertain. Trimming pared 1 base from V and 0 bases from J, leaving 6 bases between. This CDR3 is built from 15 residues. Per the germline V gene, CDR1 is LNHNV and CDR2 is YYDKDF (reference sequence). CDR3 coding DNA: TGTGCCACCAGCAGAGGACACGCAACTAATGAAAAACTGTTTTTT. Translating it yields CATSRGHATNEKLFF. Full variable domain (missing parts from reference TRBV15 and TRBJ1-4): DAMVIQNPRYQVTQFGKPVTLSCSQTLNHNVMYWYQQKSSQAPKLLFHYYDKDFNNEADTPDNFQSRRPNTSFCFLDIRSPGLGDTAMYLCATSRGHATNEKLFFGSGTQLSVL.

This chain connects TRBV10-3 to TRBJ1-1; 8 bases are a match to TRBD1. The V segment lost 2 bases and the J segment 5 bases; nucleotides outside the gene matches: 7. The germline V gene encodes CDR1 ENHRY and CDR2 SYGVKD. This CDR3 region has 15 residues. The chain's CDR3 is CAISERDRGWTEAFF. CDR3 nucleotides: TGTGCCATCAGTGAGCGCGACAGGGGTTGGACTGAAGCTTTCTTT.

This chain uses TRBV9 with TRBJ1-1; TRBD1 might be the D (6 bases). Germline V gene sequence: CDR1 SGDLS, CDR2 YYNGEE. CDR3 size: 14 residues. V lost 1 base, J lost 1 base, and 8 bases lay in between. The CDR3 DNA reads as TGTGCCAGCAGCGTAACGGGACAGAACACTGAAGCTTTCTTT. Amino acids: CASSVTGQNTEAFF.

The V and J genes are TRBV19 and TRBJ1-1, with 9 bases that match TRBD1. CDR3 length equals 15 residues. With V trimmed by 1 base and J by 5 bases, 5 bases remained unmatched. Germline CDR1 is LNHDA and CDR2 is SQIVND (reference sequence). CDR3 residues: CASSIVGQGRTEAFF. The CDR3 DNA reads TGTGCCAGTAGTATAGTCGGACAGGGGAGGACTGAAGCTTTCTTT.

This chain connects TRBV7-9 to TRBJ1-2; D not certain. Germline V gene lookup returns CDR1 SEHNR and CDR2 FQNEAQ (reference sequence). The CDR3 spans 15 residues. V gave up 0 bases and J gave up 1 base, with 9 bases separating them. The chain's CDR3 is CASSLAVSVNYGYTF. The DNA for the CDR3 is TGTGCCAGCAGCTTAGCTGTCAGTGTTAACTATGGCTACACCTTC.

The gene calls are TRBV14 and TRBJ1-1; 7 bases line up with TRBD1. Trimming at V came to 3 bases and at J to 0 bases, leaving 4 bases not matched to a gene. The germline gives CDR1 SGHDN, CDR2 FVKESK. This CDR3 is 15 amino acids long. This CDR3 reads CASSHVTGMNTEAFF. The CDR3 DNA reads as TGTGCCAGCAGCCACGTGACAGGGATGAACACTGAAGCTTTCTTT.

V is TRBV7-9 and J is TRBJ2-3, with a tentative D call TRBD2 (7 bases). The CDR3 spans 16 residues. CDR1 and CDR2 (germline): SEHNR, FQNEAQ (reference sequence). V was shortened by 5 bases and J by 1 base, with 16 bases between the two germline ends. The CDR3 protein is CASSGGAGAGTDTQYF. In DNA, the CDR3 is TGTGCCAGCAGCGGCGGGGCGGGGGCCGGCACAGATACGCAGTATTTT.

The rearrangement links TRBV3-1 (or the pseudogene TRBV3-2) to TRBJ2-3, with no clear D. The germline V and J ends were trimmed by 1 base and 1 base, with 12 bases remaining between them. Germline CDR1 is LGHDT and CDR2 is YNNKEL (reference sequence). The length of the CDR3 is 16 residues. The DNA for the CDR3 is TGTGCCAGCAGCCAAGGAATGAGAACTCGCACAGATACGCAGTATTTT. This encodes CASSQGMRTRTDTQYF.

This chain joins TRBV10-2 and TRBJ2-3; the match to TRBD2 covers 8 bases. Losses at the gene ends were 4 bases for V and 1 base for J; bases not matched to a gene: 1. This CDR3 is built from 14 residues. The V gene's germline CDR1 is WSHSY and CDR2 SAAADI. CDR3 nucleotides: TGCGCCAGCAGTGGAGCGGGAGGCACAGATACGCAGTATTTT. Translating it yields CASSGAGGTDTQYF.

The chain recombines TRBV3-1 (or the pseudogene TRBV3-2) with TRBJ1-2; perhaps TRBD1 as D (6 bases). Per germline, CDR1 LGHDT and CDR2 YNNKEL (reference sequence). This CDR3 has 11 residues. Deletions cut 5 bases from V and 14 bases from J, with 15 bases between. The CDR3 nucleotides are TGTGCCAGCAGCTACACCGGGACATATACCTTC. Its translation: CASSYTGTYTF.

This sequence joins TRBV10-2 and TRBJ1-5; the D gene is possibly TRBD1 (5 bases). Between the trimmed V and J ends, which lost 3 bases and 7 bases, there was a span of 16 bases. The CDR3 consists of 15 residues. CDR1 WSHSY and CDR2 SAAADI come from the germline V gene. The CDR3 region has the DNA TGCGCCAGCAGTGATTTAGGGGAAATCCACCAGCCCCAGCATTTT. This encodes CASSDLGEIHQPQHF.

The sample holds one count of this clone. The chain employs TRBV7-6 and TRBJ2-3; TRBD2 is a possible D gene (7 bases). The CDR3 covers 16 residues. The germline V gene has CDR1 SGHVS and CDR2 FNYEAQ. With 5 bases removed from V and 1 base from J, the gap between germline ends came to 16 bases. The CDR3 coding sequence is TGTGCCAGCAGCCTTGGTTCGGGGGGCCGCACAGATACGCAGTATTTT. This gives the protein CASSLGSGGRTDTQYF.

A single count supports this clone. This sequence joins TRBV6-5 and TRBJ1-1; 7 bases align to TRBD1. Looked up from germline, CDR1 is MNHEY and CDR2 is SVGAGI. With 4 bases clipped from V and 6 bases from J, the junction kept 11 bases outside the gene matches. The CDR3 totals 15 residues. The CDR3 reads CASSSPGKGTAEAFF. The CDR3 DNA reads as TGTGCCAGCAGTTCACCGGGTAAAGGGACAGCTGAAGCTTTCTTT.

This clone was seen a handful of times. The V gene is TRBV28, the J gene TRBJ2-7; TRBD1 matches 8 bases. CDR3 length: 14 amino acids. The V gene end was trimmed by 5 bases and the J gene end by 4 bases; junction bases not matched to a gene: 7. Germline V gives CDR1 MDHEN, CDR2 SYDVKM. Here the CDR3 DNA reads TGTGCCAGCAGTCCGCGGACAGGGCTGTACGAGCAGTACTTC. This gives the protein CASSPRTGLYEQYF.

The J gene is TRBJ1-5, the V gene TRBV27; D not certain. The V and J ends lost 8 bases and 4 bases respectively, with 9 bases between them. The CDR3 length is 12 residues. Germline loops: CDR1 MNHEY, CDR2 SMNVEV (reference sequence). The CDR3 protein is CASWGGNQPQHF. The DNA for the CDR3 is TGTGCCAGCTGGGGAGGAAATCAGCCCCAGCATTTT.

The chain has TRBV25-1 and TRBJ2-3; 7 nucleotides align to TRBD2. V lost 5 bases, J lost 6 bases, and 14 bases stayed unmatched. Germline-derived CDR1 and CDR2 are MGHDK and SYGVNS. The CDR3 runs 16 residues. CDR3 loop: CASSPFSGLRGDTQYF. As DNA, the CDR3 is TGTGCCAGCAGTCCCTTTAGCGGGCTGAGGGGTGATACGCAGTATTTT.

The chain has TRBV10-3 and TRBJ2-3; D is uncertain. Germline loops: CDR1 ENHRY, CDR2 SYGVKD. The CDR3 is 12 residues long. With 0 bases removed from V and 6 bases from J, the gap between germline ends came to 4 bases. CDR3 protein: CAISESSDTQYF. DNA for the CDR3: TGTGCCATCAGTGAGTCGAGTGATACGCAGTATTTT.

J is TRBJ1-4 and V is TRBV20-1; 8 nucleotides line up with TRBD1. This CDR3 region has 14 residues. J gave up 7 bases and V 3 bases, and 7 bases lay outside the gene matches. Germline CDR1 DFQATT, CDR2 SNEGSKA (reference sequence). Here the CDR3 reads CSASSPQGAEKLFF. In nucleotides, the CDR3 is TGCAGTGCTAGTTCTCCGCAGGGGGCTGAAAAACTGTTTTTT.

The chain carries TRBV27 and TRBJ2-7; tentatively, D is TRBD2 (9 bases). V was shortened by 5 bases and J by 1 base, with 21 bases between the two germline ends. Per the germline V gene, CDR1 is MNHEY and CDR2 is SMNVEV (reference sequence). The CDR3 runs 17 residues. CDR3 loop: CASSPGTGSGRSYEQYF. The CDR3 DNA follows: TGTGCCAGCAGTCCCGGGACAGGAAGCGGGAGGTCCTACGAGCAGTACTTC.